This is a list of T cell receptor beta chains from one sample in a study of blood T cell repertoires in COVID-19. Here immunoSEQ multiplex PCR was the method, and the copy in TCRdb shows in-frame clones only, minus some. The profile shows roughly 110,000 clones, 75% to 90% of them singletons. What was sequenced was peripheral blood. Every receptor here comes from a middle-aged woman with acute or convalescent COVID-19. Each CDR3 is given without its conserved first and last residue. Fields, in order: V gene, D gene, CDR3 protein. The D gene is left open where the match is weak.

V: TRBV4-3
D: -
CDR3: ASRYTRNTGELF

V: TRBV18
D: TRBD1
CDR3: ASSQTGGDTDTQY

V: TRBV7-9
D: TRBD1
CDR3: ASSHTNRGTEAF

V: TRBV19
D: TRBD1
CDR3: ASMGTGGIYSNQPQH

V: TRBV20-1
D: -
CDR3: SAAQAYGYT

V: TRBV7-8
D: -
CDR3: ASSLVGGRVNQPQH

V: TRBV18
D: -
CDR3: ASSPLSSEKLF

V: TRBV5-6
D: TRBD2
CDR3: ASSLLAGGSSSYNEQF

V: TRBV19
D: -
CDR3: ASSIGPGSSSPLH

V: TRBV15
D: TRBD2
CDR3: ATSRGSGGVGYEQY

V: TRBV30
D: -
CDR3: AWSADTNYGYT

V: TRBV5-4
D: -
CDR3: ASSSGYEQY

V: TRBV5-8
D: TRBD1
CDR3: ASSLGQGMEPQH

V: TRBV6-6
D: TRBD2
CDR3: ASRASGGVDTQY

V: TRBV2
D: TRBD1
CDR3: ASSENRGDGYT

V: TRBV7-2
D: -
CDR3: ASSLAAGLNTEAF

V: TRBV7-6
D: TRBD2
CDR3: ASSLGSGGAGEQY

V: TRBV3-1/TRBV3-2
D: -
CDR3: ASSQASGGGSSYT

V: TRBV19
D: TRBD2
CDR3: ASSISGTSGGAKLAKNIQY

V: TRBV7-2
D: TRBD1
CDR3: ASTPGPGQSTYGYT

V: TRBV28
D: -
CDR3: ASSLSRGEYGYT

V: TRBV5-6
D: TRBD1
CDR3: ASSLSGQGQSPLH

V: TRBV4-1
D: TRBD1
CDR3: ASSQEDRGLLYGYT

V: TRBV11-2
D: TRBD1
CDR3: ASSPRDRGTEAF

V: TRBV20-1
D: -
CDR3: SAGVEYEQY

V: TRBV21-1
D: -
CDR3: ASSNGCRGGIYEQF

V: TRBV9
D: -
CDR3: ASSDYRVGSGNTIY

V: TRBV20-1
D: -
CDR3: SASLGGMAYYGYT

V: TRBV10-1
D: -
CDR3: ASSEGPGYTQY

V: TRBV5-1
D: -
CDR3: ASSLASDQETQY

V: TRBV7-2
D: -
CDR3: ASSPQTTNEKLF

V: TRBV12-5
D: -
CDR3: ASGLGRGDYGYT

V: TRBV10-3
D: TRBD1
CDR3: AISTGGDEQY

V: TRBV5-4
D: -
CDR3: ASSRGFGEGDEQF

V: TRBV5-1
D: -
CDR3: ASSFRGPTDTQY

V: TRBV21-1
D: -
CDR3: ASSPRDRDYGYT

V: TRBV2
D: -
CDR3: ASRETGPGELF

V: TRBV9
D: TRBD1
CDR3: ASSPGQGAISEAF

V: TRBV5-5
D: TRBD1
CDR3: ASSSLGQGIFVQY

V: TRBV6-5
D: -
CDR3: ASSYGLGSNTGELF

V: TRBV3-1/TRBV3-2
D: -
CDR3: ASSQEPYSGNTIY

V: TRBV11-3
D: TRBD1
CDR3: ASSHRTGRADEQF

V: TRBV6-5
D: -
CDR3: ASRVTASQLYGYT

V: TRBV15
D: TRBD1
CDR3: ATSRDSGTGEHT

V: TRBV19
D: TRBD1
CDR3: ASRKTGNLNEKLF

V: TRBV7-2
D: -
CDR3: ASSLDSRAPQPQH

V: TRBV27
D: -
CDR3: ASSNHGQFEQY

V: TRBV30
D: -
CDR3: AWSAGGINQPQH

V: TRBV7-3
D: TRBD1
CDR3: ASSLDRAADTQY

V: TRBV5-5
D: -
CDR3: ASSLAGGPLVQGYT

V: TRBV25-1
D: -
CDR3: ASSEDAWDTGGYT

V: TRBV5-6
D: TRBD1
CDR3: ASSSWGTGMNTEAF

V: TRBV19
D: -
CDR3: ASSRIGGGTGTEAF

V: TRBV5-1
D: -
CDR3: ASSLASYSTDTQY

V: TRBV7-2
D: -
CDR3: ASSSIAGNTIY